The T cell receptor beta chain described here comes from a study of post-analysis software for immune sequencing data. Study in general: Patients had relapsing-remitting, secondary progressive or progressive-relapsing multiple sclerosis; some lacked subtype. The study's findings and limits: Strong co-clustering by F measure was evident for samples that had been prepared in the same batch. With TRBV5-6, TRBV5-1 and TRBV20-1 included, five TRBV segments were more frequent in patients than in controls. Controls had significantly higher normalized Chao1 diversity than multiple sclerosis patients.

Germline V gene lookup returns CDR1 SQVTM and CDR2 ANQGSEA. V lost 7 bases to trimming and J lost 0 bases; unmatched junction nucleotides: 4. This CDR3 is 14 amino acids long. With regard to this clonotype: As yet, its antigen is unknown.

cDNA libraries of TCR beta carried unique molecular identifiers. Input of about 0.9 to 10 million T cells yielded a few hundred thousand cDNA molecules. TCRdb ran MiXCR on the PCR reads and lists one entry per CDR3 protein. Among about 430,000 distinct CDR3 sequences listed, about 39% were seen once. The chain employs TRBV29-1 and TRBJ1-4; 8 bases map to TRBD1. Sequenced input: blood. This TCR came from a girl aged 2 to 9 with multiple sclerosis. In DNA form, the CDR3 reads TGCAGCGGCGGACAGGGAGCAACTAATGAAAAACTGTTTTTT. Amino acids: CSGGQGATNEKLFF.